The clone carrying this T cell receptor beta chain was counted at least ten times. Each CDR3 protein is one row after TCRdb ran MiXCR on the 5' RACE reads. Altogether more than 30,000 distinct CDR3 sequences are present, about 14% being singletons, with the ten largest covering roughly 5.2%. Time point described: technical triplicate 2. This entry comes from a study of neurological immune-mediated disorders. Material for sequencing was CD4+ T cells from blood. The origin of this receptor is a female donor with HTLV-1-associated myelopathy (HAM/TSP).

As DNA, the CDR3 is TGTGCCAGCAGCTCCTGGGTGCGGGAGCTGTTTTTT. It translates to CASSSWVRELFF. The chain links TRBV12-3 or TRBV12-4 to TRBJ2-2; D call uncertain. Trimming stripped 6 bases from V and 9 bases from J, with 11 bases between. The CDR3 extends over 12 amino acids.